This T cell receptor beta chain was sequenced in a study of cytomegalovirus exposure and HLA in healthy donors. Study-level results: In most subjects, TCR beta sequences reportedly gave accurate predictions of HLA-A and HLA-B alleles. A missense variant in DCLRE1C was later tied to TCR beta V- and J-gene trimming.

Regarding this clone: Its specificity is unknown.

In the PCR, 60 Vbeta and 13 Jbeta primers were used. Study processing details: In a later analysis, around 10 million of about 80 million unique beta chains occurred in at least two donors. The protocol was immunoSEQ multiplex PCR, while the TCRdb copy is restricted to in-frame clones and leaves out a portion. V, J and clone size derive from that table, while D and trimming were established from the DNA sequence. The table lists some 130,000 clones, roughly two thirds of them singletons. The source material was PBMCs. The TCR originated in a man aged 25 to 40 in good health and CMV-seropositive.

In nucleotides, the CDR3 is TGTGCCAGCAGCCCCCGTGGGCGGGGGGCGTGGGAAAAACTGTTTTTT. The encoded protein is CASSPRGRGAWEKLFF. This chain joins TRBV5-6 and TRBJ1-4; D may be TRBD1 (6 bases). Between the trimmed V and J ends, which lost 4 bases and 8 bases, there was a span of 21 bases. Germline lookup yields CDR1 SGHDT and CDR2 YYEEEE. This CDR3 comprises 16 residues.